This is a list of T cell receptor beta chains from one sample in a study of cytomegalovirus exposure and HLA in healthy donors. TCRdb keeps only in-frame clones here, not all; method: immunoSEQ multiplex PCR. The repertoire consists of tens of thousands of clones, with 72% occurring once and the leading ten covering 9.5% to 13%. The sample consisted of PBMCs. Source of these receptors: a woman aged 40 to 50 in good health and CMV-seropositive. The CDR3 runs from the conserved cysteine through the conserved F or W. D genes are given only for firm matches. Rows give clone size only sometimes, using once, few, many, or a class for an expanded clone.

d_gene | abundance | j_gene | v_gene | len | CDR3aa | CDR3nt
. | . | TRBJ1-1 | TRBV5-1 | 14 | CASSPLGGRTEAFF | TGCGCCAGCAGCCCCCTCGGGGGGAGGACTGAAGCTTTCTTT
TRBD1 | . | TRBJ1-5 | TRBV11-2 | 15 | CASSLTGNSNQPQHF | TGTGCCAGCAGCTTGACAGGGAATAGCAATCAGCCCCAGCATTTT
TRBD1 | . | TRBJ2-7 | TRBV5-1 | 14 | CASSFDRVGDEQYF | TGCGCCAGCAGCTTCGACAGGGTGGGCGACGAGCAGTACTTC
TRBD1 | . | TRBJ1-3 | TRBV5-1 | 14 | CASSPQGAGNTIYF | TGCGCCAGCTCCCCACAGGGGGCTGGAAACACCATATATTTT
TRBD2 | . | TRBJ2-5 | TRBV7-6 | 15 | CASNPLAGGKETQYF | TGTGCCAGCAACCCACTAGCGGGGGGGAAAGAGACCCAGTACTTC
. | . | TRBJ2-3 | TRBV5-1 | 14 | CASSLGASEDTQYF | TGCGCCAGCAGCTTGGGGGCTAGCGAGGATACGCAGTATTTT
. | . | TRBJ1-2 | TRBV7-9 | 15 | CASSPMDRPNYGYTF | TGTGCCAGCAGCCCAATGGACAGACCAAACTATGGCTACACCTTC
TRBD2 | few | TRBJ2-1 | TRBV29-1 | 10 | CSINGGKQFF | TGCAGCATCAACGGGGGGAAGCAGTTCTTC
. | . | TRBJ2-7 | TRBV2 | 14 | CASSEGQGGYEQYF | TGTGCCAGCAGTGAAGGGCAGGGGGGCTACGAGCAGTACTTC
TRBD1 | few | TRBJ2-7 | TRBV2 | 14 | CASSEQGAGYEQYF | TGTGCCAGCAGTGAACAGGGGGCAGGGTACGAGCAGTACTTC
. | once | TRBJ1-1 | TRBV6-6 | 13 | CAAGAMVDTEAFF | TGTGCCGCTGGGGCGATGGTGGACACTGAAGCTTTCTTT
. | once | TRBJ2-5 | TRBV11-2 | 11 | CASSQQETQYF | TGTGCCAGCAGCCAACAAGAGACCCAGTACTTC
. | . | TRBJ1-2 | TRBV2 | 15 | CASSRAGAGIYGYTF | TGTGCCAGCAGTAGGGCAGGGGCAGGGATCTATGGCTACACCTTC
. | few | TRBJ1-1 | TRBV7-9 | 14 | CASSLPSLGAEAFF | TGTGCCAGCAGCTTGCCCTCTTTAGGAGCTGAAGCTTTCTTT
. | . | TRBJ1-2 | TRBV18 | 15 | CASSPFTGFQYGYTF | TGTGCCAGCTCACCATTCACAGGGTTCCAGTATGGCTACACCTTC
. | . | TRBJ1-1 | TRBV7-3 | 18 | CASSLIGGSAVSPTEAFF | TGTGCCAGCAGCTTAATAGGAGGTTCGGCAGTTTCTCCCACTGAAGCTTTCTTT
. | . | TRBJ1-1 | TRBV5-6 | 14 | CASSLDPSNTEAFF | TGTGCCAGCAGCTTGGATCCTTCGAACACTGAAGCTTTCTTT
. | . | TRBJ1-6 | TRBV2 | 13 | CASSEGVNSPLHF | TGTGCCAGCTCTGAGGGTGTGAATTCACCCCTCCACTTT
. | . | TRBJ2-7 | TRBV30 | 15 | CAWSLPGYPVYEQYF | TGTGCCTGGAGTCTTCCGGGGTATCCCGTTTACGAGCAGTACTTC
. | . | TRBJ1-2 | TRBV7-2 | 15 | CASSRTIQSNYGYTF | TGTGCCAGCAGCCGGACAATTCAGTCCAACTATGGCTACACCTTC
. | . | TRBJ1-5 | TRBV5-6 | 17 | CASSPVRRGVRNQPQHF | TGTGCCAGCAGTCCCGTTCGTCGGGGAGTGCGCAATCAGCCCCAGCATTTT
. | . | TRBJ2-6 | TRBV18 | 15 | CASSLRTVQDWVLTF | TGTGCCAGCTCACTCCGAACAGTCCAAGATTGGGTCCTGACTTTC
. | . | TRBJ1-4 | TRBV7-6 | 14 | CASSLDSFPEKLFF | TGTGCCAGCAGCCTCGACAGTTTCCCTGAAAAACTGTTTTTT
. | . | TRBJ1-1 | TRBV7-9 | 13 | CASSLAPSAEAFF | TGTGCCAGCAGCTTAGCGCCCTCGGCTGAAGCTTTCTTT
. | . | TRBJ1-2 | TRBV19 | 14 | CASSRQTANYGYTF | TGTGCCAGTAGTCGACAGACAGCTAACTATGGCTACACCTTC
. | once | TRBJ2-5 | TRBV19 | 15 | CASSASGLRGETQYF | TGTGCCAGTAGTGCCTCAGGGCTCAGAGGAGAGACCCAGTACTTC
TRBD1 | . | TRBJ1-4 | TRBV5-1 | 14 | CASSTGGSGEKLFF | TGCGCCAGCAGTACAGGGGGCTCGGGTGAAAAACTGTTTTTT
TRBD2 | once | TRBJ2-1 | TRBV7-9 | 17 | CASSLKFRLAVYNEQFF | TGTGCCAGCAGCTTAAAGTTCAGGCTAGCGGTATACAATGAGCAGTTCTTC
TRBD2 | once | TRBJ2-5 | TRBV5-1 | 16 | CASSRNSGGRQETQYF | TGCGCCAGCAGCCGAAATAGCGGGGGGCGCCAAGAGACCCAGTACTTC
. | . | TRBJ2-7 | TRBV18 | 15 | CASSQGGTPTYEQYF | TGTGCCAGCTCACAGGGGGGGACGCCAACCTACGAGCAGTACTTC
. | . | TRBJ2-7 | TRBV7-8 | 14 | CASSSDRSSYEQYF | TGTGCCAGCAGCTCGGACAGAAGCTCCTACGAGCAGTACTTC
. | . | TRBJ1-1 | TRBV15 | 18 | CATSRDLQATLRVTEAFF | TGTGCCACCAGCAGAGATTTACAAGCCACCCTGAGGGTCACTGAAGCTTTCTTT
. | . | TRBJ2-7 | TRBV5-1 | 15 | CASSLHRESAYEQYF | TGCGCCAGCAGCTTACACAGGGAAAGCGCCTACGAGCAGTACTTC
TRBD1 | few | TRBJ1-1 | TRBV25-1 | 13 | CASEDRANTEAFF | TGTGCCAGTGAGGACAGGGCGAACACTGAAGCTTTCTTT
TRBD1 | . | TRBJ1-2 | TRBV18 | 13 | CASSPGDSPGYTF | TGTGCCAGCTCACCGGGGGACAGTCCTGGCTACACCTTC
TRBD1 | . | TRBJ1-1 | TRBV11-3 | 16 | CASSYSDRGSDTEAFF | TGTGCCAGCTCTTATTCCGACAGGGGCTCGGACACTGAAGCTTTCTTT
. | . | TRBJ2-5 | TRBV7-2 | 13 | CASSFDWLGTQYF | TGTGCCAGCAGCTTCGACTGGTTGGGGACCCAGTACTTC
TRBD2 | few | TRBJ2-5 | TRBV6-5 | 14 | CASSERGGSETQYF | TGTGCCAGCAGTGAGCGGGGGGGCTCAGAGACCCAGTACTTC
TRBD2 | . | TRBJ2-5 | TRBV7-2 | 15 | CASSCQAGGEETQYF | TGTGCCAGCAGCTGTCAAGCGGGGGGGGAAGAGACCCAGTACTTC
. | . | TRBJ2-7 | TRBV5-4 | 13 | CASSLGGYSEQYF | TGTGCCAGCAGCTTGGGAGGGTACAGCGAGCAGTACTTC
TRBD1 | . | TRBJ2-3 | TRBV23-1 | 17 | CASSHQSRDSKGHTQYF | TGCGCCAGCAGTCACCAGTCCCGGGACAGCAAAGGGCATACGCAGTATTTT
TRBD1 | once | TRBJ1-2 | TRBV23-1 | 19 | CASSQSITQGAQANYGYTF | TGCGCCAGCAGTCAATCGATTACCCAGGGGGCGCAGGCTAACTATGGCTACACCTTC
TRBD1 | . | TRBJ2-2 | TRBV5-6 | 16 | CASSFTGTAYTGELFF | TGTGCCAGCAGTTTTACCGGGACAGCTTACACCGGGGAGCTGTTTTTT
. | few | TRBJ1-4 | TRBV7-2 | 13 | CASRQGKGEKLFF | TGTGCCAGCCGGCAGGGAAAAGGTGAAAAACTGTTTTTT
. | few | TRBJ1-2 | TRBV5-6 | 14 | CASSLRGQPYGYTF | TGTGCCAGCAGCTTAAGGGGCCAGCCTTATGGCTACACCTTC
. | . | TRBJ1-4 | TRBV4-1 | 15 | CASSQEGGRNEKLFF | TGCGCCAGCAGCCAGGAGGGGGGGCGGAATGAAAAACTGTTTTTT
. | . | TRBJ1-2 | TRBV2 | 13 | CASRDIMGYGYTF | TGTGCCAGCAGGGACATAATGGGCTATGGCTACACCTTC
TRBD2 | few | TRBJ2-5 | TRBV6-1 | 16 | CASSEVGLAHQETQYF | TGTGCCAGCAGTGAAGTGGGACTAGCGCATCAAGAGACCCAGTACTTC
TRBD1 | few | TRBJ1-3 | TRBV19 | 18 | CASSIKWTGGFDGNTIYF | TGTGCCAGTAGTATAAAGTGGACAGGGGGCTTCGATGGAAACACCATATATTTT
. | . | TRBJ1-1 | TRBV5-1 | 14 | CASSFAGGDTEAFF | TGCGCCAGCAGCTTTGCGGGGGGGGACACTGAAGCTTTCTTT
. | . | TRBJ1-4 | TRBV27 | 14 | CASSQGSIGEKLFF | TGTGCCAGCAGTCAGGGGTCCATCGGTGAAAAACTGTTTTTT